Listed below are T cell receptor beta chains from one sample, sequenced in a study of blood T cell repertoires in COVID-19. Profiled with immunoSEQ multiplex PCR; TCRdb holds only in-frame clones, not every one. The sample records 250,000 to 350,000 clones, around 87% being singletons. Source material: PBMCs or T cells enriched from blood (not recorded which). The source of these receptors is a woman aged 25-40 years who had recovered from COVID-19. The CDR3 runs from the conserved cysteine through the conserved F or W. The order of the fields is J gene, clone size, V gene, D gene, CDR3 protein, CDR3 DNA. A D gene is named only where the DNA matches it firmly. Expanded clones are given a class, and other clones once, few, many or no size at all.

>TRBJ1-6|.|TRBV5-1|.
CASSLGPQGSGSPLHF
TGCGCCAGCAGCTTAGGACCCCAGGGGTCGGGGTCACCCCTCCACTTT
>TRBJ2-3|.|TRBV11-2|.
CASSLDQGPTDTQYF
TGTGCCAGCAGCTTAGATCAGGGCCCCACAGATACGCAGTATTTT
>TRBJ1-2|.|TRBV7-9|.
CASSPRGTSNYGYTF
TGTGCCAGCAGCCCACGGGGGACTTCGAACTATGGCTACACCTTC
>TRBJ2-2|.|TRBV2|.
CASSWAGRADTGELFF
TGTGCCAGCAGTTGGGCGGGACGCGCGGACACCGGGGAGCTGTTTTTT
>TRBJ1-2|.|TRBV6-5|.
CASSSGRSFGYTF
TGTGCCAGCAGTTCGGGAAGGTCGTTCGGCTACACCTTC
>TRBJ1-1|.|TRBV11-2|.
CASSLEVAGLNTEAFF
TGTGCCAGCAGCTTAGAAGTGGCGGGTCTGAACACTGAAGCTTTCTTT
>TRBJ1-1|.|TRBV23-1|.
CASSQSEAGALTNTEAFF
TGCGCCAGCAGTCAATCGGAGGCAGGGGCTTTAACGAACACTGAAGCTTTCTTT
>TRBJ1-4|few|TRBV28|TRBD1
CASSHGTGTPRSEKLFF
TGTGCCAGCAGCCATGGGACAGGGACACCCAGGAGTGAAAAACTGTTTTTT
>TRBJ2-7|.|TRBV6-5|TRBD1
CASSRQGVGEQYF
TGTGCCAGCAGCCGACAGGGGGTGGGGGAGCAGTACTTC
>TRBJ1-5|.|TRBV24-1|.
CATSGSVGSKWPQHF
TGTGCCACCAGTGGGTCCGTTGGTAGCAAGTGGCCCCAGCATTTT
>TRBJ2-7|.|TRBV5-1|.
CASSLYQRTASYEQYF
TGCGCCAGCAGCTTGTATCAGCGGACAGCCAGCTACGAGCAGTACTTC
>TRBJ2-5|.|TRBV7-6|.
CASSSLGVRETQYF
TGTGCCAGCAGCTCCCTCGGGGTCCGAGAGACCCAGTACTTC
>TRBJ1-5|.|TRBV7-9|.
CAKPTSGQYSNQPQHF
TGTGCTAAACCGACTTCCGGACAGTATAGCAATCAGCCCCAGCATTTT
>TRBJ1-2|.|TRBV5-6|TRBD1
CASSLEGQGPYGYTF
TGTGCCAGCAGCTTGGAGGGACAGGGACCTTATGGCTACACCTTC
>TRBJ1-4|.|TRBV7-9|.
CASSLAQVATNEKLFF
TGTGCCAGCAGCTTAGCGCAGGTCGCAACTAATGAAAAACTGTTTTTT
>TRBJ2-7|once|TRBV11-2|TRBD2
CASSPLAGGLYEQYF
TGTGCCAGCAGCCCGCTAGCGGGGGGGCTATACGAGCAGTACTTC
>TRBJ1-1|.|TRBV6-5|.
CASSGQLNTEAFF
TGTGCCAGCAGCGGACAGTTGAACACTGAAGCTTTCTTT
>TRBJ2-1|.|TRBV6-5|TRBD1
CASRIQGARDEQFF
TGTGCCAGCAGGATACAGGGGGCGCGTGATGAGCAGTTCTTC
>TRBJ1-1|.|TRBV7-2|TRBD1
CASSYGQGRERKAEAFF
TGTGCCAGCAGTTACGGACAGGGTAGGGAGAGGAAGGCTGAAGCTTTCTTT
>TRBJ2-3|.|TRBV24-1|TRBD1
CATSDSRTGGADTQYF
TGTGCCACCAGTGATTCGAGGACAGGTGGCGCAGATACGCAGTATTTT
>TRBJ1-6|.|TRBV7-2|.
CASSPGRTEGAALHF
TGTGCCAGCAGCCCCGGGAGGACAGAGGGCGCAGCCCTCCACTTT
>TRBJ2-1|.|TRBV27|.
CASSFSSRGWRDNEQFF
TGTGCCAGCAGTTTTTCCTCCCGAGGGTGGAGAGACAATGAGCAGTTCTTC
>TRBJ1-2|.|TRBV19|.
CASSIVSRDGYTF
TGTGCCAGTAGTATCGTTTCAAGAGATGGCTACACCTTC
>TRBJ2-3|.|TRBV27|TRBD1
CASSPGGRTDTQYF
TGTGCCAGCAGTCCAGGGGGACGCACAGATACGCAGTATTTT
>TRBJ1-2|.|TRBV6-6|.
CASSYFTLTDPGTF
TGTGCCAGCAGTTACTTTACCCTGACAGACCCAGGGACCTTC
>TRBJ1-3|.|TRBV5-1|TRBD1
CASSRDRSSGNTIYF
TGCGCCAGCAGCCGGGACAGGAGCTCTGGAAACACCATATATTTT
>TRBJ1-5|.|TRBV7-2|TRBD1
CASSLGGNRGNQPQHF
TGTGCCAGCAGCTTAGGGGGTAACAGGGGAAATCAGCCCCAGCATTTT
>TRBJ1-3|.|TRBV7-2|.
CASSFIGWQESSGNTIYF
TGTGCCAGCAGCTTTATAGGTTGGCAGGAAAGCTCTGGAAACACCATATATTTT
>TRBJ2-3|once|TRBV9|.
CASSASSTDTQYF
TGTGCCAGCAGCGCTAGTAGCACAGATACGCAGTATTTT
>TRBJ1-4|.|TRBV6-6|.
CASSYVQAGDEKLFF
TGTGCCAGCAGTTACGTACAGGCGGGGGATGAAAAACTGTTTTTT
>TRBJ2-3|few|TRBV13|TRBD2
CASSLGGVAGYSTDTQYF
TGTGCCAGCAGCTTAGGCGGGGTAGCGGGCTATAGCACAGATACGCAGTATTTT
>TRBJ2-3|.|TRBV5-1|.
CASSGPGQRSTDTQYF
TGCGCCAGCAGCGGTCCGGGACAACGTAGCACAGATACGCAGTATTTT
>TRBJ1-2|.|TRBV9|.
CASSATGGTHPKYGYTF
TGTGCCAGCAGCGCCACGGGTGGGACACACCCTAAGTATGGCTACACCTTC
>TRBJ2-7|.|TRBV18|TRBD2
CASSPRLAGAYEQYF
TGTGCCAGCTCACCACGTCTAGCGGGGGCCTACGAGCAGTACTTC
>TRBJ2-1|.|TRBV21-1|.
CASERGGVQSYNEQFF
TGTGCCAGCGAACGAGGGGGGGTACAATCTTACAATGAGCAGTTCTTC
>TRBJ2-1|.|TRBV10-2|.
CASSVSTAKSYNEQFF
TGCGCCAGCAGTGTTTCGACAGCGAAGTCGTACAATGAGCAGTTCTTC
>TRBJ1-1|.|TRBV11-2|TRBD1
CASSLDYRTGGNTEAFF
TGTGCCAGCAGCTTAGACTATAGGACAGGGGGGAACACTGAAGCTTTCTTT
>TRBJ1-5|.|TRBV24-1|.
CATSDSGGWNQPQHF
TGTGCCACCAGTGATTCTGGAGGGTGGAATCAGCCCCAGCATTTT
>TRBJ1-1|.|TRBV6-5|TRBD1
CASRQGASEAFF
TGTGCCAGCAGACAGGGGGCAAGTGAAGCTTTCTTT